The 28 T cell receptor beta chains reported below all come from one sample, sequenced in a study of blood T cells in healthy people across ages. Alongside a J-beta primer mix, a sample-barcoded 5' primer served in a second PCR lasting about 7 to 11 cycles. TCRdb independently ran MiXCR on the 5' RACE reads; one entry per CDR3 protein. The data hold under 2 million distinct CDR3 sequences, with about 32% observed a single time. Material for sequencing was blood. These receptors were obtained from a woman aged 30 to 39 in good health.

This rearrangement joins TRBV5-1 to TRBJ2-1; TRBD1 is a possible D gene (5 bases). V shed 4 bases and J shed 0 bases, with 14 bases lying between them. Germline V gene lookup returns CDR1 SGHRS and CDR2 YFSETQ. The CDR3 extends over 16 amino acids. The chain's CDR3 is CASSPQGASSYNEQFF. In nucleotides, the CDR3 is TGCGCCAGCAGCCCCCAAGGGGCCAGCTCCTACAATGAGCAGTTCTTC.

The chain uses TRBV6-6 and TRBJ2-7; no clear D. From germline, CDR1 is MNHNY and CDR2 SVGAGI (reference sequence). V was cut by 8 bases and J by 2 bases, with 10 bases left in between. This CDR3 is 12 amino acids long. The CDR3 spells CASAPNTYEQYF. CDR3 nucleotide sequence: TGTGCCAGCGCGCCTAACACCTACGAGCAGTACTTC.

J is TRBJ2-1 and V is TRBV5-1; 8 bases match TRBD1. The CDR3 length is 16 residues. Germline CDR1 and CDR2: SGHRS and YFSETQ. V shed 4 bases and J 2 bases; nucleotides not matched to a gene: 8. The CDR3 sequence: CASSQDPGQAYNEQFF. The CDR3 DNA is TGCGCCAGCAGCCAAGATCCGGGACAGGCCTACAATGAGCAGTTCTTC.

This clonotype was found a few times. V usage is TRBV4-1 and J usage is TRBJ2-7; D unclear. Deletions cut 1 base from V and 5 bases from J, with 15 bases between. CDR3 length: 15 amino acids. The germline gives CDR1 MGHRA, CDR2 YSYEKL. As DNA, the CDR3 is TGCGCCAGCAGCCAAGCAGCCCAAGGGCGCCACGAGCAGTACTTC. Its translation is CASSQAAQGRHEQYF.

The chain couples TRBV29-1 to TRBJ1-1, with D perhaps TRBD1 (6 bases). The V gene's germline CDR1 is SQVTM and CDR2 ANQGSEA. CDR3 length: 14 residues. Trimming shortened V by 4 bases and J by 5 bases, and 17 bases separated the two germline ends. This CDR3 reads CSVVGTGQPTEAFF. The CDR3 nucleotides are TGCAGCGTTGTAGGAACAGGGCAGCCAACTGAAGCTTTCTTT.

The J gene is TRBJ1-5, the V gene TRBV20-1; no firm D call. V dropped 7 bases and J dropped 0 bases, with 16 bases sitting between them. This CDR3 has 15 amino acids. From germline, CDR1 is DFQATT and CDR2 SNEGSKA (reference sequence). In nucleotides, the CDR3 is TGCAGTGTCGAGGGCCGACGTGATAGCAATCAGCCCCAGCATTTT. It is translated as CSVEGRRDSNQPQHF.

With respect to this clonotype: This may arise from a read error, as a much more abundant clone is one base away. This rearrangement joins TRBV20-1 to TRBJ2-1; D gene uncertain. Trimming shortened V by 1 base and J by 9 bases, and 16 bases separated the two germline ends. The CDR3 spans 14 residues. Germline CDR1 is DFQATT and CDR2 is SNEGSKA (reference sequence). As DNA, the CDR3 is TGCAGTGCTAGAGGGCAGTTTCAAGATACTGAGCAGTTCTTC. Translation gives CSARGQFQDTEQFF.

V gene TRBV2 combines with J gene TRBJ2-7, with D perhaps TRBD1 or TRBD2 (5 bases each). The germline V and J ends were trimmed by 4 bases and 0 bases, with 10 bases remaining between them. The CDR3 sequence is 14 residues long. The germline CDR1 and CDR2 sequences are SNHLY and FYNNEI. CDR3 nucleotide sequence: TGTGCCAGCAGTGGTGGGACCCTCTCCTACGAGCAGTACTTC. Translation: CASSGGTLSYEQYF.

This clonotype showed up just once. This chain connects TRBV19 to TRBJ2-1, with TRBD2 identical over 11 bases. Germline loops: CDR1 LNHDA, CDR2 SQIVND (reference sequence). V was clipped by 3 bases and J by 7 bases; unmatched bases: 5. The CDR3 loop spans 15 amino acids. The CDR3 is CASSIATSGSNEQFF. DNA for the CDR3: TGTGCCAGTAGTATTGCAACTAGCGGGAGTAATGAGCAGTTCTTC. Full variable domain (outside the CDR3, taken from reference TRBV19 and TRBJ2-1): DGGITQSPKYLFRKEGQNVTLSCEQNLNHDAMYWYRQDPGQGLRLIYYSQIVNDFQKGDIAEGYSVSREKKESFPLTVTSAQKNPTAFYLCASSIATSGSNEQFFGPGTRLTVL.

The rearrangement joins TRBV2 to TRBJ2-7, with a weak D call TRBD2 (7 bases). Germline V gene sequence: CDR1 SNHLY, CDR2 FYNNEI. The CDR3 contains 14 residues. The V end lost 5 bases, the J end lost 2 bases, and 13 bases lay between the germline ends. The CDR3 loop reads CASSRGGATYEQYF. The DNA of the CDR3 is TGTGCCAGCAGTAGAGGGGGGGCGACCTACGAGCAGTACTTC. The variable domain in full, with the rest retrieved from reference TRBV2 and TRBJ2-7, is EPEVTQTPSHQVTQMGQEVILRCVPISNHLYFYWYRQILGQKVEFLVSFYNNEISEKSEIFDDQFSVERPDGSNFTLKIRSTKLEDSAMYFCASSRGGATYEQYFGPGTRLTVT.

This chain links TRBV6-5 with TRBJ2-1; either TRBD1 or TRBD2 may supply D (6 bases each). Germline V gene lookup returns CDR1 MNHEY and CDR2 SVGAGI. The V end lost 4 bases, the J end lost 7 bases, and 23 bases lay between the germline ends. This CDR3 spans 17 amino acids. The CDR3 sequence is CASSSSQGTPGRNEQFF. CDR3 sequence (DNA): TGTGCCAGCAGTTCCTCACAGGGAACGCCGGGGAGGAATGAGCAGTTCTTC.

The chain couples TRBV4-1 to TRBJ1-2; perhaps TRBD1 as D (6 bases). Trimming cost V 4 bases and J 1 base, with 16 bases left between them. In germline, CDR1 is MGHRA, CDR2 YSYEKL. This CDR3 is built from 16 residues. This CDR3 reads CASSPRAGDVNYGYTF. The CDR3 DNA follows: TGCGCCAGCAGCCCTCGAGCAGGGGATGTTAACTATGGCTACACCTTC.

V and J are TRBV10-3 and TRBJ2-7, with D unclear. There are 15 residues in the CDR3. CDR1 is ENHRY and CDR2 is SYGVKD in the germline V gene. The V gene lost 2 bases and the J gene lost 3 bases, with 14 bases spanning the gap. The CDR3 is CAISEGISRYYEQYF. For the CDR3, the DNA is TGTGCCATCAGTGAGGGTATTAGCAGGTACTACGAGCAGTACTTC.

This chain uses TRBV3-1 with TRBJ2-1; TRBD2 aligns across 11 bases. CDR1 is LGHDT, CDR2 YNNKEL, per germline (reference sequence). Trimming took 2 bases from V and 9 from J; bases not matched to a gene: 9. The CDR3 totals 16 residues. The CDR3 coding sequence is TGTGCCAGCAGCCAATATGCTAGCGGGAGGTCCACTGAGCAGTTCTTC. It specifies CASSQYASGRSTEQFF.

V gene TRBV20-1 combines with J gene TRBJ1-2; D is perhaps TRBD1 (5 bases). Germline CDR1 DFQATT, CDR2 SNEGSKA (reference sequence). The CDR3 loop spans 15 amino acids. Trimming took 6 bases from V and 6 from J, leaving 23 bases between them. The DNA of the CDR3 is TGCAGTGCAGACTCTGGGTCGGGGGAACCTAATGGCTACACCTTC. It is translated as CSADSGSGEPNGYTF.

In this sample, this clonotype turned up a few times. The V and J genes are TRBV29-1 and TRBJ2-5, with 10 bases fitting TRBD1. Germline CDR1 and CDR2: SQVTM and ANQGSEA. CDR3 size: 13 residues. The CDR3 nucleotides read TGCAGTGGGGGGACAGGGGACCTAGAGACCCAGTACTTC. This sequence encodes CSGGTGDLETQYF.

This clonotype was counted only a few times. The V call is TRBV10-1, the J call TRBJ2-5, with D perhaps TRBD1 (5 bases). Germline values: CDR1 WNHNN, CDR2 SYGVQD (reference sequence). The CDR3 is 13 residues long. The V gene lost 2 bases and the J gene lost 5 bases, with 9 bases spanning the gap. The CDR3 reads CASSEQGSETQYF. CDR3 in DNA: TGCGCCAGCAGTGAGCAGGGTAGCGAGACCCAGTACTTC.

The chain joins TRBV7-9 to TRBJ1-2, with D possibly being TRBD1 (6 bases). This CDR3 has 14 amino acids. V lost 3 bases to trimming and J lost 4 bases, with 12 bases between them. Per the germline V gene, CDR1 is SEHNR and CDR2 is FQNEAQ (reference sequence). CDR3 bases: TGTGCCAGCAGCTTGGGGGGCTTTGGCTATGGCTACACCTTC. Its protein is CASSLGGFGYGYTF.

This clonotype was seen many times. This chain uses TRBV3-1 with TRBJ2-1; D may be TRBD2 (5 bases). CDR1 and CDR2 (germline): LGHDT, YNNKEL (reference sequence). The CDR3 is 13 amino acids. V was shortened by 5 bases and J by 6 bases, with 11 bases between the two germline ends. CDR3 sequence: CASSIRSGNEQFF. As DNA, the CDR3 is TGTGCCAGCAGCATTCGAAGCGGCAATGAGCAGTTCTTC.

The chain links TRBV29-1 to TRBJ2-7; possibly TRBD1 for D (5 bases). The CDR3 sequence is 11 residues long. Germline CDR1 SQVTM, CDR2 ANQGSEA. The ends were cut back, 7 bases at V and 10 bases at J, with 17 bases in the middle. The CDR3 loop is CSALSLGVQYF. CDR3 bases: TGCAGCGCCTTATCATTAGGGGTCCAGTACTTC.

The V and J genes are TRBV7-7 and TRBJ2-1; 9 bases match TRBD2. CDR3 length equals 17 residues. CDR1 and CDR2 from the germline V gene are SSHAT and FNYEAQ (reference sequence). V gave up 5 bases and J gave up 0 bases; unmatched junction bases: 8. CDR3 DNA: TGTGCCAGCAGCGCCGGACTAGCGAAGAGCTCCTACAATGAGCAGTTCTTC. Its translation: CASSAGLAKSSYNEQFF.

This clonotype has a count of ten or more. The gene calls are TRBV20-1 and TRBJ2-5; 8 bases are shared with TRBD1. The last part of the DNA fits TRBJ2-7 better; the J call may be wrong. This CDR3 spans 12 amino acids. Per the germline V gene, CDR1 is DFQATT and CDR2 is SNEGSKA (reference sequence). CDR3 coding DNA: TGCAGTGCGGTTGGACAGGGCGTCGAGCAGTACTTC. It specifies CSAVGQGVEQYF.

The chain carries TRBV11-2 and TRBJ2-1; either TRBD1 or TRBD2 may supply D (6 bases each). This CDR3 comprises 15 residues. V dropped 1 base and J dropped 9 bases, with 16 bases sitting between them. Germline loops: CDR1 SGHAT, CDR2 FQNNGV. In DNA, the CDR3 is TGTGCCAGCAGCTTAGTTCCGGGGGCAAAACGTGAGCAGTTCTTC. Amino acids: CASSLVPGAKREQFF.

V gene TRBV20-1 combines with J gene TRBJ1-2; tentative D call: TRBD1 (5 bases). The CDR3 spans 11 residues. The ends were cut back, 6 bases at V and 8 bases at J, with 13 bases in the middle. CDR1 DFQATT and CDR2 SNEGSKA come from the germline V gene (reference sequence). CDR3 coding DNA: TGCAGTGCCACCAGGGTTGGCGGCTACACCTTC. Protein product: CSATRVGGYTF.

The chain employs TRBV3-1 and TRBJ1-1; TRBD1 matches 10 bases. Trimming at V came to 0 bases and at J to 8 bases, leaving 9 bases not matched to a gene. The CDR3 has 16 residues. Germline V CDR1 and CDR2: LGHDT, YNNKEL (reference sequence). The DNA for the CDR3 is TGTGCCAGCAGCCAAGATATCGGGACAGGGGTGGGAGAAGCTTTCTTT. It translates to CASSQDIGTGVGEAFF.

The genes are TRBV12-3 or TRBV12-4 and TRBJ2-1; 11 bases are shared with TRBD2. Trimming at V came to 6 bases and at J to 10 bases, leaving 11 bases not matched to a gene. This CDR3 region has 15 residues. This chain's CDR3 is CASRPEPGLAAEQFF. In DNA form, the CDR3 reads TGTGCCAGCAGGCCCGAACCGGGACTAGCGGCCGAGCAGTTCTTC.

This chain links TRBV10-2 with TRBJ1-1; D may be TRBD1 (5 bases). Germline CDR1 reads WSHSY; CDR2 reads SAAADI. Trimming took off 9 bases at V and 4 bases at J, with 15 bases between the two ends. The CDR3 spans 13 residues. This CDR3 is CASNMWGTTEAFF. CDR3 nucleotides: TGCGCCAGTAACATGTGGGGGACCACTGAAGCTTTCTTT.

With regard to this clonotype: Being one base from a much bigger clone, this may be a read error. The chain has TRBV4-1 and TRBJ2-1; D unresolved. This CDR3 region has 13 residues. In germline, CDR1 is MGHRA, CDR2 YSYEKL. In DNA form, the CDR3 reads TGCGCCAGCGGCCAAGATGTAATCGATGAGCAGTTCTTC. Protein: CASGQDVIDEQFF.